This TCR beta chain is from a study of CD8+ T cells in alopecia areata. Germline CDR1 reads MNHNS; CDR2 reads SASEGT. This CDR3 spans 18 amino acids. V shed 1 base and J shed 0 bases, with 15 bases lying between them. Following RNA extraction, reverse transcription yielded cDNA that acted as the sequencing template. Sequencing used immunoSEQ multiplex PCR; TCRdb keeps in-frame clones, though not all of them. The sample has over 150,000 clones, just over 55% seen once. The sample was CD8+ T cells sorted from blood. This chain joins TRBV6-1 and TRBJ2-2; the D gene could be TRBD1 or TRBD2 (5 bases each). The clonotype was recovered from a human donor in good health. The CDR3 DNA reads TGTGCCAGCAGTGAAGGAGGGGTTAGATACGCGAACACCGGGGAGCTGTTTTTT. Protein product: CASSEGGVRYANTGELFF.